These T cell receptor beta chains were read from a single sample in a study of blood T cell repertoires in COVID-19. Generated by immunoSEQ multiplex PCR, the TCRdb table keeps only in-frame clones and is missing some. The sample lists over 45,000 clones; about four fifths were seen once. Sequences were obtained from peripheral blood. These receptors all stem from a woman aged 60-75 years with acute or convalescent COVID-19. The CDR3 runs from the conserved cysteine through the conserved F or W. D genes are given only for firm matches. The size of a clone is reported for some rows only, either as once, few or many, or as a class for expanded clones.

j_call v_call d_call clone_size cdr3_aa cdr3_nt
TRBJ2-1 TRBV6-1 TRBD2 NA CASSETPLAGGPTGDNEQFF TGTGCCAGCAGTGAAACCCCACTAGCGGGAGGGCCAACTGGCGACAATGAGCAGTTCTTC
TRBJ2-7 TRBV19 TRBD2 NA CASSISARPSGSLYEQYF TGTGCCAGTAGTATTTCGGCCCGTCCTAGCGGGAGTCTCTACGAGCAGTACTTC
TRBJ1-3 TRBV7-3 NA NA CASSLTGQAGNTIYF TGTGCCAGCAGCTTAACGGGACAAGCTGGAAACACCATATATTTT
TRBJ2-2 TRBV2 NA NA CASSDPMTRNTGELFF TGTGCCAGCAGTGACCCCATGACACGAAACACCGGGGAGCTGTTTTTT
TRBJ2-1 TRBV7-3 TRBD2 few CASSPSGLAGYNEQFF TGTGCCAGCAGCCCATCGGGACTAGCGGGCTACAATGAGCAGTTCTTC
TRBJ1-1 TRBV14 NA NA CASSHGGIWTEAFF TGTGCCAGCAGCCACGGAGGGATTTGGACTGAAGCTTTCTTT
TRBJ1-1 TRBV9 NA NA CASSVGRNTEAFF TGTGCCAGCAGCGTAGGCAGGAACACTGAAGCTTTCTTT
TRBJ2-1 TRBV3-1/TRBV3-2 NA NA CASSQYDEQFF TGTGCCAGCAGCCAATATGATGAGCAGTTCTTC
TRBJ1-2 TRBV2 NA once CASSAVVTGYTF TGTGCCAGCAGTGCGGTGGTAACTGGCTACACCTTC
TRBJ1-6 TRBV5-1 TRBD1 NA CASSLEPGTGGSPLHF TGCGCCAGCAGCTTGGAACCCGGGACAGGGGGTTCACCCCTCCACTTT
TRBJ2-1 TRBV10-2 TRBD2 NA CASSARTSGRVNNEQFF TGCGCCAGCAGTGCCAGGACTAGCGGGAGGGTCAACAATGAGCAGTTCTTC
TRBJ2-7 TRBV28 TRBD2 few CASSSAGGGTYEQYF TGTGCCAGCAGTTCAGCGGGAGGGGGAACCTACGAGCAGTACTTC
TRBJ2-3 TRBV5-1 NA NA CASSLGGTSTDTQYF TGCGCCAGCAGCTTGGGGGGGACTAGCACAGATACGCAGTATTTT
TRBJ2-3 TRBV27 TRBD2 few CASSLTSGSPDTQYF TGTGCCAGCAGTTTAACTAGCGGGAGTCCAGATACGCAGTATTTT
TRBJ1-3 TRBV2 NA NA CASSDPTSSGNTIYF TGTGCCAGCAGTGACCCCACTAGCTCTGGAAACACCATATATTTT
TRBJ2-5 TRBV5-5 TRBD2 few CASSLRPLAEETQYF TGTGCCAGCAGCTTGCGTCCACTAGCGGAGGAGACCCAGTACTTC
TRBJ1-4 TRBV2 NA NA CASSRDMQNEKLFF TGTGCCAGCAGCCGGGACATGCAAAATGAAAAACTGTTTTTT
TRBJ2-7 TRBV6-6 TRBD1 few CASSTGQGLHEQYF TGTGCCAGCAGCACGGGACAGGGGCTTCACGAGCAGTACTTC
TRBJ2-5 TRBV19 TRBD2 NA CASSRRPGLAGGRSETQYF TGTGCCAGTAGTAGACGACCGGGACTAGCGGGAGGTCGGTCAGAGACCCAGTACTTC
TRBJ1-1 TRBV7-2 TRBD1 NA CASSWGTGGRSEAFF TGTGCCAGCAGCTGGGGGACAGGGGGTAGGTCTGAAGCTTTCTTT
TRBJ1-2 TRBV14 NA NA CASSQDLQYGYTF TGTGCCAGCAGCCAAGATCTACAGTATGGCTACACCTTC
TRBJ1-3 TRBV14 TRBD1 few CASSRNLRGQSGNTIYF TGTGCCAGCAGCCGAAACCTCAGGGGGCAGTCGGGAAACACCATATATTTT
TRBJ2-3 TRBV2 TRBD1 NA CASGQGTDTQYF TGTGCCAGCGGACAGGGCACAGATACGCAGTATTTT
TRBJ2-7 TRBV19 TRBD1 NA CASRRGQGSSYEQYF TGTGCCAGTAGGAGAGGACAGGGGAGCTCCTACGAGCAGTACTTC
TRBJ2-3 TRBV2 NA NA CASTRQANECYF TGTGCCAGCACCAGACAGGCGAATGAATGCTATTTT
TRBJ1-4 TRBV18 NA NA CASSPPARAWEKLFF TGTGCCAGCTCACCACCAGCCAGGGCCTGGGAAAAACTGTTTTTT
TRBJ1-1 TRBV5-4 NA few CASSSVRSGSMNTEAFF TGTGCCAGCAGCTCCGTGCGATCAGGGTCAATGAACACTGAAGCTTTCTTT
TRBJ1-1 TRBV7-3 TRBD1 NA CASSLQGGMNTEAFF TGTGCCAGCAGCTTACAGGGGGGCATGAACACTGAAGCTTTCTTT
TRBJ1-1 TRBV9 TRBD1 NA CASSVAAGTGNGVPEAFF TGTGCCAGCAGCGTAGCCGCGGGGACAGGCAACGGGGTCCCTGAAGCTTTCTTT
TRBJ2-7 TRBV29-1 NA NA CSVREPGIYEQYF TGCAGCGTTCGGGAGCCCGGGATCTACGAGCAGTACTTC
TRBJ2-7 TRBV7-2 NA NA CASSPRGGSYEQYF TGTGCCAGCAGCCCCCGCGGTGGCTCCTACGAGCAGTACTTC
TRBJ1-2 TRBV2 TRBD1 NA CASLGRGQRGYTF TGTGCCAGTTTGGGTAGGGGGCAACGGGGCTACACCTTC
TRBJ2-7 TRBV6-1 NA NA CASSEAWRASYEQYF TGTGCCAGCAGTGAAGCTTGGAGGGCGTCCTACGAGCAGTACTTC